This T cell receptor beta chain was captured in a study of low-dose radiotherapy and immunotherapy resistance in tumors. Study-level background: Across 26 weeks, 13 Gy in total went to Cohort 2, delivered as 1 Gy per fraction every two weeks. Aspirin was taken orally by patients at 300 mg daily for four cycles from cycle 1 day 1. One day before radiation and immunotherapy, intravenous cyclophosphamide 200 mg/m2 was administered, with this repeated every two weeks. Intravenous nivolumab 240 mg every two weeks plus ipilimumab 1 mg/kg every six weeks was given to patients.

The sample holds many counts of this clonotype. Time point indicated: after trial treatment. The sample's treatment: LDRT plus nivolumab, ipilimumab, low-dose cyclophosphamide and aspirin (RACIN trial). TRAV- and TRBV-specific primers primed first-strand cDNA, covering alpha and beta chains. Amplification, which lasted 20 PCR cycles, used a constant-region primer and V-primer adapter to amplify TCRs. Each CDR3 protein gets one entry after TCRdb re-called the reads with MiXCR. The repertoire holds about 91,000 distinct CDR3 sequences, with under 25% as singletons. CDR3 size: 13 residues. The ends were cut back, 6 bases at V and 1 base at J, with 13 bases in the middle. Germline values: CDR1 DFQATT, CDR2 SNEGSKA (reference sequence).

This clonotype was obtained from a female donor with ovarian cancer. The rearrangement uses TRBV20-1 and TRBJ2-7; D possibly corresponds to TRBD1 (5 bases). The sequenced sample was PBMCs, obtained after low-dose radiotherapy plus immunotherapy. In DNA form, the CDR3 reads TGCAGTGCCACGTGGGGCAGATCCTACGAGCAGTACTTC. As protein: CSATWGRSYEQYF.